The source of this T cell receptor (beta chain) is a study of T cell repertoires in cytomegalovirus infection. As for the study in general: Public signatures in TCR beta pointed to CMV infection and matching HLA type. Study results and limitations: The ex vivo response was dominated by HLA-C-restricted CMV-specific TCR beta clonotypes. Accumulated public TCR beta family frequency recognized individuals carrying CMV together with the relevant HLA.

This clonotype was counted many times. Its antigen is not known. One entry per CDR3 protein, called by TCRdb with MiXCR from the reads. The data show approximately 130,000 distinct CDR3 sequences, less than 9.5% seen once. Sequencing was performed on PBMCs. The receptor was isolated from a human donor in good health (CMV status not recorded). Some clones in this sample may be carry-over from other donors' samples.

This CDR3 is CASSLRQISYNEQFF. The CDR3, as DNA: TGTGCCAGCAGCTTGAGGCAGATCTCCTACAATGAGCAGTTCTTC. The chain is built from TRBV5-8 and TRBJ2-1; D is undetermined. Germline CDR1 reads SGHTS; CDR2 reads YDEGEE. Trimming removed 1 base at V and 0 bases at J, with 8 bases between. This CDR3 has 15 amino acids.